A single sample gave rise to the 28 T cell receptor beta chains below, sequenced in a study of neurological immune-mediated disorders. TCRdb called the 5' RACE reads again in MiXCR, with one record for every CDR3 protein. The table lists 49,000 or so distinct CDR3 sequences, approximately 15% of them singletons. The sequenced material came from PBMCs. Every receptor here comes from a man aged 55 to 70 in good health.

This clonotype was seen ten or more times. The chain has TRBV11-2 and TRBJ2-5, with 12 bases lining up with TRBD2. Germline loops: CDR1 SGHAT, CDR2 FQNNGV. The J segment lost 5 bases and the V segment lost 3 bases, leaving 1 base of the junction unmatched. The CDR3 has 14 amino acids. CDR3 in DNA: TGTGCCAGCAGCTTTGGGACTAGCGGGGAGACCCAGTACTTC. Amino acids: CASSFGTSGETQYF.

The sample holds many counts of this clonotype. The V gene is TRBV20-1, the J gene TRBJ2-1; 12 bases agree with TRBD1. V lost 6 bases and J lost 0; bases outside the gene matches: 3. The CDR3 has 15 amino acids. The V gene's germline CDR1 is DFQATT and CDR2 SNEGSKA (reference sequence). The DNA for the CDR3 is TGCAGTGCCCCGGGACAGGGGGCCTCCTACAATGAGCAGTTCTTC. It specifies CSAPGQGASYNEQFF.

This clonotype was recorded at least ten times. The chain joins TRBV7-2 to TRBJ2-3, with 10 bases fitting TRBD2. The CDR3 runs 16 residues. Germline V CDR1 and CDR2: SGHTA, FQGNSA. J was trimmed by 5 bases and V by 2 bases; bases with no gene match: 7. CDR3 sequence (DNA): TGTGCCAGCAGCTTACGAGGAGCGGGAGGGGAAGATACGCAGTATTTT. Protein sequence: CASSLRGAGGEDTQYF.

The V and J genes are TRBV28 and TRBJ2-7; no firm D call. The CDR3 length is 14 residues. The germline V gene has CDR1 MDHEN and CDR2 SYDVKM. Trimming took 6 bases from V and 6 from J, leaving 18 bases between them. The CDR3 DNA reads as TGTGCCAGCAGGGCCGGTACTGGAGTATTCGAGCAGTACTTC. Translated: CASRAGTGVFEQYF. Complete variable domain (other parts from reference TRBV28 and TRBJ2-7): DVKVTQSSRYLVKRTGEKVFLECVQDMDHENMFWYRQDPGLGLRLIYFSYDVKMKEKGDIPEGYSVSREKKERFSLILESASTNQTSMYLCASRAGTGVFEQYFGPGTRLTVT.

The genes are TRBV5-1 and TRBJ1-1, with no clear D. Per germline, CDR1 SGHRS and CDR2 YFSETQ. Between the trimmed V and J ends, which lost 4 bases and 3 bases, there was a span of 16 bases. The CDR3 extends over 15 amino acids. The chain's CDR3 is CASSPGRKPDTEAFF. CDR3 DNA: TGCGCCAGCAGCCCCGGACGGAAACCGGACACTGAAGCTTTCTTT.

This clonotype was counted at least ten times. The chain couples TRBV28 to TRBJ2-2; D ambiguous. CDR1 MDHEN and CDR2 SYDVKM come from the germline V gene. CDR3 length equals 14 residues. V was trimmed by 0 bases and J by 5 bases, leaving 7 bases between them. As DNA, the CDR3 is TGTGCCAGCAGTTTATGGGGCTCTACCGGGGAGCTGTTTTTT. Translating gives CASSLWGSTGELFF.

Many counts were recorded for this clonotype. The CDR3: CASSLWASTYEQYF. CDR3 bases: TGTGCCAGCAGTTTATGGGCTAGCACCTACGAGCAGTACTTC. V gene TRBV12-3 or TRBV12-4 combines with J gene TRBJ2-7, with D possibly being TRBD2 (5 bases). V lost 2 bases, J lost 2 bases, and 10 bases lay in between. This CDR3 has 14 amino acids.

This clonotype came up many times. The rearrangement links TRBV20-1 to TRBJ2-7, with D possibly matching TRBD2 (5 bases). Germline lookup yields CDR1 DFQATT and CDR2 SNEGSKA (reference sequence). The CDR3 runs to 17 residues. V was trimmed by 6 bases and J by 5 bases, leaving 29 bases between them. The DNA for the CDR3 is TGCAGTGCCCCCTTCTCGGGCATGGCGTCGGAGGCGAACGAGCAGTACTTC. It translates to CSAPFSGMASEANEQYF.

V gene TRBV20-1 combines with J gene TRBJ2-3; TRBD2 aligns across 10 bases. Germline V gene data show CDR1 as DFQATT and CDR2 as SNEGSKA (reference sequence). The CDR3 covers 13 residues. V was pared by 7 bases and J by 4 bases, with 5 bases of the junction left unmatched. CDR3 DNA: TGCAGTGGGCTAGCGGGGGCCCCAGATACGCAGTATTTT. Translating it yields CSGLAGAPDTQYF.

CDR3 in DNA: TGTGCCAGCAGCCCCGGACTAGCGGAAACCTACGAGCAGTACTTC. It yields the protein CASSPGLAETYEQYF. The chain recombines TRBV9 with TRBJ2-7; the match to TRBD2 covers 10 bases. The germline gives CDR1 SGDLS, CDR2 YYNGEE. The CDR3 is 15 residues long. Losses at the gene ends were 4 bases for V and 2 bases for J; bases not matched to a gene: 6.

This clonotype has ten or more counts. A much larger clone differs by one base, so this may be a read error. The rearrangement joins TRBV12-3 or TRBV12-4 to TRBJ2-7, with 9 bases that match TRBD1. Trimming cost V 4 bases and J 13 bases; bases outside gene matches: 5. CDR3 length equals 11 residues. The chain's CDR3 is CASSSRDRVYF. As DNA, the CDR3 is TGTGCCAGCAGTTCCCGGGACAGGGTTTACTTC.

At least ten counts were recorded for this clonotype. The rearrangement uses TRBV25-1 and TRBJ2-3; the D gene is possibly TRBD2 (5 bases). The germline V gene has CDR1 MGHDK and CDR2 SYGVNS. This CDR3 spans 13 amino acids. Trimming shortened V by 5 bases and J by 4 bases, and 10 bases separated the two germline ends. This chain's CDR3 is CASSPFGADTQYF. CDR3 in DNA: TGTGCCAGCAGTCCCTTCGGGGCAGATACGCAGTATTTT.

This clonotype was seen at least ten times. The CDR3 DNA is TGCAGTGCTAGGTACACCAACACCGGGGAGCTGTTTTTT. It is translated as CSARYTNTGELFF. V is TRBV20-1 and J is TRBJ2-2; D gene unclear. Germline CDR1 and CDR2: DFQATT and SNEGSKA (reference sequence). There are 13 residues in the CDR3. Deletions cut 3 bases from V and 2 bases from J, with 7 bases between.

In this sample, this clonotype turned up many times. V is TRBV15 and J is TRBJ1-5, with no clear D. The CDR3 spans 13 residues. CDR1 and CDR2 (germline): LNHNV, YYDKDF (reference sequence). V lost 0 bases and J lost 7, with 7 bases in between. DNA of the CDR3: TGTGCCACCAGCAGAGATCGAGGCCAGCCCCAGCATTTT. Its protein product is CATSRDRGQPQHF. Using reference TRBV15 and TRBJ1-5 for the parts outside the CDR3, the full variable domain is DAMVIQNPRYQVTQFGKPVTLSCSQTLNHNVMYWYQQKSSQAPKLLFHYYDKDFNNEADTPDNFQSRRPNTSFCFLDIRSPGLGDTAMYLCATSRDRGQPQHFGDGTRLSIL.

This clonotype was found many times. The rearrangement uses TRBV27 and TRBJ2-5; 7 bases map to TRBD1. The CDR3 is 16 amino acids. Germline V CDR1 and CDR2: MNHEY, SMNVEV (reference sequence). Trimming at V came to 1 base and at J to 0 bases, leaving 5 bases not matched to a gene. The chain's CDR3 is CASSLFRQGNQETQYF. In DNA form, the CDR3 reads TGTGCCAGCAGTTTATTCCGACAGGGCAACCAAGAGACCCAGTACTTC.

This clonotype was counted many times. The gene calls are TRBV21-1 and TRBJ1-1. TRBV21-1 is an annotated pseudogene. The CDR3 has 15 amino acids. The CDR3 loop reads CASSNPEKIWTEAFF. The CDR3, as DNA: TGTGCCAGCAGCAATCCGGAAAAAATTTGGACTGAAGCTTTCTTT.

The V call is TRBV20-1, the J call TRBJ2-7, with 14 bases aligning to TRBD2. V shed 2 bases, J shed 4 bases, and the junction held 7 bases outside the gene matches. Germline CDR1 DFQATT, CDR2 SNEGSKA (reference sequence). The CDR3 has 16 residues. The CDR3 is CSARYGLAGGIYEQYF. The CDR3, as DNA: TGCAGTGCTAGATATGGACTAGCGGGAGGCATTTACGAGCAGTACTTC.

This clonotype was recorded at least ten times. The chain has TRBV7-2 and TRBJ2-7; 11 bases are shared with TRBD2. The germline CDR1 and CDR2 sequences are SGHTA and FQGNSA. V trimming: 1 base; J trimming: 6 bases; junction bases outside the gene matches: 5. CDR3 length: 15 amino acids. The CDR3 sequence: CASSLGLAGGAEQYF. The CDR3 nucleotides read TGTGCCAGCAGCTTAGGCCTAGCGGGAGGCGCCGAGCAGTACTTC.

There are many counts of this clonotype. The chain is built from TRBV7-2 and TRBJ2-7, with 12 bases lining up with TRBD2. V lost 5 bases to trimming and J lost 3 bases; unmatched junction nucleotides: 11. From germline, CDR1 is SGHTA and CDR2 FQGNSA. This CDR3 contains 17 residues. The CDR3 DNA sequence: TGTGCCAGCAGCCCTGCTAGCGGGAGGGCCAGGAACTACGAGCAGTACTTC. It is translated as CASSPASGRARNYEQYF.

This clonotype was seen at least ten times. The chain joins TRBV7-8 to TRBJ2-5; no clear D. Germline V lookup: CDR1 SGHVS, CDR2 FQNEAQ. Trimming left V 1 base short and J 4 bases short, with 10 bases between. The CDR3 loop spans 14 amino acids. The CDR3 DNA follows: TGTGCCAGCAGCTTAGTGCCTAGTGGAGAGACCCAGTACTTC. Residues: CASSLVPSGETQYF.

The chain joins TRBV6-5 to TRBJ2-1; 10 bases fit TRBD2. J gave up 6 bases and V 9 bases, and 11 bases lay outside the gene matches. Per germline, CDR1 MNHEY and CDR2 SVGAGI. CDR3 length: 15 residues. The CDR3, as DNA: TGTGCCAGTAGTCCACTAGCGGGAACCTTCAATGAGCAGTTCTTC. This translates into CASSPLAGTFNEQFF.

CDR3 amino acids: CASSVEEWVTEAFF. CDR3 nucleotide sequence: TGTGCCAGCAGCGTAGAGGAATGGGTAACTGAAGCTTTCTTT. This chain joins TRBV9 and TRBJ1-1; D remains unclear. Germline assignment: CDR1 SGDLS and CDR2 YYNGEE. The CDR3 sequence is 14 residues long. V dropped 0 bases and J dropped 5 bases, with 11 bases sitting between them.

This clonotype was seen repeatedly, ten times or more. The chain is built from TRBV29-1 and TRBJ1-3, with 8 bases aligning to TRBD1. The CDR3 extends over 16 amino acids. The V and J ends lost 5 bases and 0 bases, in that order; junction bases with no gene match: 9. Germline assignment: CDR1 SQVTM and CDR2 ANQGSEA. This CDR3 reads CSVYDQGASSGNTIYF. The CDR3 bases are TGCAGCGTTTACGACCAGGGGGCCTCCTCTGGAAACACCATATATTTT.

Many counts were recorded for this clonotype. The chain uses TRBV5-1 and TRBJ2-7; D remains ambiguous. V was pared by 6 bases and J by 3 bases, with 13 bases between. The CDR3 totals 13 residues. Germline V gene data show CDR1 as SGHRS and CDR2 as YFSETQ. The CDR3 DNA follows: TGCGCCAGCACCCCCGACCGCAACTACGAGCAGTACTTC. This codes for CASTPDRNYEQYF.

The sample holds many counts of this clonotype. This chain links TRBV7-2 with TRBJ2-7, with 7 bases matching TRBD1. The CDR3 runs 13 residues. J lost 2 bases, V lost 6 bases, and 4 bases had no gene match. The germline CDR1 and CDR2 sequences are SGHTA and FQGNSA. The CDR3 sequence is CASRYTGAYEQYF. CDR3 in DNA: TGTGCCAGCAGATATACAGGGGCCTACGAGCAGTACTTC.

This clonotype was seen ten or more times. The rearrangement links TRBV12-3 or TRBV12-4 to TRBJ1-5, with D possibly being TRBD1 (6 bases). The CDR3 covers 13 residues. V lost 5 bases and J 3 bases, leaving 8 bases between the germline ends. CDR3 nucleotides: TGTGCCAGCAGTAGACAGGACAATCAGCCCCAGCATTTT. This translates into CASSRQDNQPQHF.

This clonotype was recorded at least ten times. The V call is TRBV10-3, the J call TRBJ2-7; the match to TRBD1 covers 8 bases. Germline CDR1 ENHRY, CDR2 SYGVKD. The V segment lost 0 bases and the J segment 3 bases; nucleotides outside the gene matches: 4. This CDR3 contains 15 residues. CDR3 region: CAISESTQGVYEQYF. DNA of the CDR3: TGTGCCATCAGTGAGTCGACACAGGGGGTCTACGAGCAGTACTTC.

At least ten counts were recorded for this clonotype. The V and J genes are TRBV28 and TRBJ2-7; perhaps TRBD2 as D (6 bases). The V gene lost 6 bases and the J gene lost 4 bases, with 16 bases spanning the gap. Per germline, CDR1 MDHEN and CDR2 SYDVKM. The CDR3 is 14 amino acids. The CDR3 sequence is CASRAGTGVYEQYF. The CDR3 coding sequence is TGTGCCAGCAGGGCCGGGACTGGAGTATACGAGCAGTACTTC.